The T cell receptor (beta chain) under discussion was sequenced for a study of control samples from healthy donors and cancer patients. Measured with immunoSEQ multiplex PCR; TCRdb has only the in-frame clones, and not every one. The sample gives 150,000 to 200,000 clones, roughly 92% of which show up once; 1.3% is in the top ten. With 1 base removed from V and 5 bases from J, the gap between germline ends came to 23 bases. The CDR3 runs 18 residues. CDR1 is SGHTA and CDR2 is FQGTGA in the germline V gene. This TCR derives from a woman aged 18 to 35 in good health. This chain connects TRBV7-3 to TRBJ1-1, with a tentative D call TRBD1 (5 bases). Input material: blood. CDR3 DNA: TGTGCCAGCAGCTTAAAGAACTCACCCATTCAGGGAGGAACTGAAGCTTTCTTT. Protein: CASSLKNSPIQGGTEAFF.